Below, one T cell receptor beta chain is given with its context. The antigen remains undetermined. The TCR beta CDR3 regions underwent amplification using RNA transcripts as the source. Primed by the HTBI set, a first-round RT-PCR was run on the TCR CDR3. TCRdb re-called the multiplex PCR reads through MiXCR, storing one row per CDR3 protein. This sample has roughly 420,000 distinct CDR3 sequences, with approximately 14% found just once. The CDR3 runs 15 residues. Unmatched junction bases numbered 10, after V lost 8 bases and J lost 2 bases. CDR1 is LNHDA and CDR2 is SQIVND in the germline V gene (reference sequence). This entry belongs to a study of T cells in Graves' hyperthyroidism and ophthalmopathy. Across the whole study: At the time of initial diagnosis and before any treatment, peripheral blood was collected.

Study-level findings and limits: A 13 V-J signature model discriminated ophthalmopathy versus stable hyperthyroidism.

This clonotype was sampled from a woman in her late teens or twenties with Graves' hyperthyroidism. J is TRBJ2-7 and V is TRBV19; 9 bases are shared with TRBD1. Material: blood. In DNA form, the CDR3 reads TGTGCCAGTTCCCCCGGGACAGGGATTCCCTACGAGCAGTACTTC. It codes for CASSPGTGIPYEQYF.